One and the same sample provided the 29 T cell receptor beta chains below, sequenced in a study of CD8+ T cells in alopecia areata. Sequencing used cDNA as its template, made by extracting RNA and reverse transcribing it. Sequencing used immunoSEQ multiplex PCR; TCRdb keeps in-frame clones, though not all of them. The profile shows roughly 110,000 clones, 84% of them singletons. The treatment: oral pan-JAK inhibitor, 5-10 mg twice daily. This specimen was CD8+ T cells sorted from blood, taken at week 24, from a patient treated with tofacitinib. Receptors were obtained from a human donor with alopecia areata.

CDR3 residues: CASSRKQGVDTEAFF. The DNA for the CDR3 is TGCGCCAGCAGCCGCAAACAGGGGGTCGACACTGAAGCTTTCTTT. The chain joins TRBV5-1 to TRBJ1-1; 8 positions match TRBD1. The V and J ends lost 4 bases and 3 bases, in that order; junction bases with no gene match: 8. CDR3 length equals 15 residues. Germline V gives CDR1 SGHRS, CDR2 YFSETQ.

CDR3 sequence (DNA): TGCGCCAGCAGCCACCCAGTGAACGGGTCCAATGAGCAGTTCTTC. Protein: CASSHPVNGSNEQFF. The chain is built from TRBV4-3 and TRBJ2-1, with D unresolved. Trimming took off 3 bases at V and 6 bases at J, with 15 bases between the two ends. This CDR3 spans 15 amino acids. Germline loops: CDR1 LGHNA, CDR2 YSLEER.

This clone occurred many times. CDR3: CASSQDNRYHSGNTIYF. In DNA form, the CDR3 reads TGCGCCAGCAGCCAAGATAATAGATACCACTCTGGAAACACCATATATTTT. The chain carries TRBV4-1 and TRBJ1-3; D is uncertain. This CDR3 comprises 17 residues. Germline assignment: CDR1 MGHRA and CDR2 YSYEKL. Trimming shortened V by 0 bases and J by 0 bases, and 12 bases separated the two germline ends.

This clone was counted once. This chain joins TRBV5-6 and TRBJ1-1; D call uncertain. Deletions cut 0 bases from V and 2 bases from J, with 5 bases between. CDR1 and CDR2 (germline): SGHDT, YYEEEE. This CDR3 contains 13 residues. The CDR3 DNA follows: TGTGCCAGCAGCTTGGATGCAAACACTGAAGCTTTCTTT. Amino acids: CASSLDANTEAFF.

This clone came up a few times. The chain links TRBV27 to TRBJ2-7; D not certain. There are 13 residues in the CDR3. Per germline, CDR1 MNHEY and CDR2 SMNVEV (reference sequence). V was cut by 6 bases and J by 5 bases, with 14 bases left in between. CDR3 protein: CASSPLSPHEQYF. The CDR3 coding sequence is TGTGCCAGCAGCCCCCTCTCGCCCCACGAGCAGTACTTC.

The CDR3 reads CASSLGTNNEQFF. The CDR3 region has the DNA TGTGCCAGCAGCTTAGGGACGAACAATGAGCAGTTCTTC. This chain links TRBV7-2 with TRBJ2-1; the D is unclear. The CDR3 spans 13 residues. In germline, CDR1 is SGHTA, CDR2 FQGNSA. Trimming pared 1 base from V and 5 bases from J, leaving 6 bases between.

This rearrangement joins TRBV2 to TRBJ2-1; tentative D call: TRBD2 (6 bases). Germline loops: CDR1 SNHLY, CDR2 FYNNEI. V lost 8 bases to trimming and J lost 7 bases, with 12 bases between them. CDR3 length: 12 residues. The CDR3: CASRETLNEQFF. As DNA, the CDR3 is TGTGCCAGCCGGGAGACCCTTAATGAGCAGTTCTTC.

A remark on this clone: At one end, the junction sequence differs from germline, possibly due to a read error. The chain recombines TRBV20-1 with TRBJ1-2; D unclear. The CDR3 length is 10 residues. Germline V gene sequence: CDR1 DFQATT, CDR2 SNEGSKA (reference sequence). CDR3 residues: CSASSQNTLF. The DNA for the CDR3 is TGCAGTGCTAGCAGCCAAAACACCCTCTTC.

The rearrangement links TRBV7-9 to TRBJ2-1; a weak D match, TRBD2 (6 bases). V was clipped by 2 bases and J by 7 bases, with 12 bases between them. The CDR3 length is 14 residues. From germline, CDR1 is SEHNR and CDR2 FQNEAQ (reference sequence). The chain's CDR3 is CASSLRRGPNEQFF. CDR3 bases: TGTGCCAGCAGCTTAAGGAGGGGTCCGAATGAGCAGTTCTTC. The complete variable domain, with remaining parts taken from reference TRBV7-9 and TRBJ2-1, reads DTGVSQNPRHKITKRGQNVTFRCDPISEHNRLYWYRQTLGQGPEFLTYFQNEAQLEKSRLLSDRFSAERPKGSFSTLEIQRTEQGDSAMYLCASSLRRGPNEQFFGPGTRLTVL.

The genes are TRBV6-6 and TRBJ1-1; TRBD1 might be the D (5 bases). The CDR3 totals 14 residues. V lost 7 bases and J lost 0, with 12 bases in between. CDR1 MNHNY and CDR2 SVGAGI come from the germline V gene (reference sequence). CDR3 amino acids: CASTLQVMNTEAFF. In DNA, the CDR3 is TGTGCCAGCACCTTACAGGTTATGAACACTGAAGCTTTCTTT.

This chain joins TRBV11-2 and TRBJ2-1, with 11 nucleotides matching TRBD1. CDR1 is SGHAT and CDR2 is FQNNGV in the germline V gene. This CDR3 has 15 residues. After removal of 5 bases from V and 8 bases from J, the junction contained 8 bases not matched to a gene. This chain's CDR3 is CASSIGQGAWDEQFF. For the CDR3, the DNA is TGTGCCAGCAGCATCGGACAGGGGGCTTGGGATGAGCAGTTCTTC.

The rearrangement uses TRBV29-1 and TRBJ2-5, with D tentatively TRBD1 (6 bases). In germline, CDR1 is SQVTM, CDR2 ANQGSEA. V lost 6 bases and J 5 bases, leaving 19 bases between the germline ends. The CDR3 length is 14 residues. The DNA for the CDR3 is TGCAGCGTCCCACATGGGGGCCCGGGGGAGACCCAGTACTTC. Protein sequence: CSVPHGGPGETQYF.

In DNA, the CDR3 is TGTGCCAGCAGCTCAGAAAGGGGTTACGATGAGCAGTTCTTC. Translation gives CASSSERGYDEQFF. This chain links TRBV7-6 with TRBJ2-1, with D perhaps TRBD1 (5 bases). Germline V gives CDR1 SGHVS, CDR2 FNYEAQ. V lost 4 bases and J lost 8, with 15 bases in between. This CDR3 region has 14 residues.

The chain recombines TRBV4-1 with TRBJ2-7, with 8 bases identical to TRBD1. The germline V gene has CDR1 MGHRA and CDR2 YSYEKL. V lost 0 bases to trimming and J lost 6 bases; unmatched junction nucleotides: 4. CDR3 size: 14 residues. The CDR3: CASSQETGVGEQYF. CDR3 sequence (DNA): TGCGCCAGCAGCCAAGAGACAGGGGTGGGCGAGCAGTACTTC.

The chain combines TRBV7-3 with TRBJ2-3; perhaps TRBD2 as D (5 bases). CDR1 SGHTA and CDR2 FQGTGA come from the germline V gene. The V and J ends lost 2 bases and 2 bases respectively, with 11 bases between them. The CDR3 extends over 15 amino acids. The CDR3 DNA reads TGTGCCAGCAGCTTACGAGGACTTGACACAGATACGCAGTATTTT. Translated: CASSLRGLDTDTQYF.

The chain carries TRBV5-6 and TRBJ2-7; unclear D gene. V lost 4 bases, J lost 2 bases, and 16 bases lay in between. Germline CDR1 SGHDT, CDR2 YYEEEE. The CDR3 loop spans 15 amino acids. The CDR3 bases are TGTGCCAGCAGCAGACCCCTGGACGGGCCCTACGAGCAGTACTTC. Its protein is CASSRPLDGPYEQYF.

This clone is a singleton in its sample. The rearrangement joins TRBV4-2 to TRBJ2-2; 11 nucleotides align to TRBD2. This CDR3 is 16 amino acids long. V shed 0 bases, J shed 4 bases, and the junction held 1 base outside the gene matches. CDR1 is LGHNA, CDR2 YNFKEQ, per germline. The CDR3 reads CASSQEGLAGTGELFF. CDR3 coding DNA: TGTGCCAGCAGCCAAGAAGGACTAGCGGGCACCGGGGAGCTGTTTTTT.

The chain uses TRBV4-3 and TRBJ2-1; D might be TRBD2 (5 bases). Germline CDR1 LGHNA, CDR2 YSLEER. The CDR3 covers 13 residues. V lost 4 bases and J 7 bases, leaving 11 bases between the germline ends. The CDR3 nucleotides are TGCGCCAGCAGCCCCCATACGGGGAATGAGCAGTTCTTC. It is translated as CASSPHTGNEQFF.

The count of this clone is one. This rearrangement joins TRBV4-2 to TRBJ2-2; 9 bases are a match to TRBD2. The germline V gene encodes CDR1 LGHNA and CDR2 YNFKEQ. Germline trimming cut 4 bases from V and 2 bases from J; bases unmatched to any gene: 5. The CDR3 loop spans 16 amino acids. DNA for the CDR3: TGTGCCAGCAGCCTGGAGACTAGCGGAAACACCGGGGAGCTGTTTTTT. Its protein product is CASSLETSGNTGELFF.

The CDR3: CASSDWGITSNQPQHF. The CDR3 nucleotides are TGTGCCAGCAGTGACTGGGGGATCACTAGCAATCAGCCCCAGCATTTT. The chain employs TRBV2 and TRBJ1-5; D might be TRBD1 (5 bases). CDR1 and CDR2 (germline): SNHLY, FYNNEI. The CDR3 consists of 16 residues. Trimming cost V 3 bases and J 0 bases, with 12 bases left between them.

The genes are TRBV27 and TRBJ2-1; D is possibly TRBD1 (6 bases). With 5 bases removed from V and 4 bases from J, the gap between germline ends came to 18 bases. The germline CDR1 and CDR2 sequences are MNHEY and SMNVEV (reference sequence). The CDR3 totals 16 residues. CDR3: CASSVYSGTNYNEQFF. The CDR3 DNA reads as TGTGCCAGCAGTGTCTACTCCGGGACAAATTACAATGAGCAGTTCTTC.

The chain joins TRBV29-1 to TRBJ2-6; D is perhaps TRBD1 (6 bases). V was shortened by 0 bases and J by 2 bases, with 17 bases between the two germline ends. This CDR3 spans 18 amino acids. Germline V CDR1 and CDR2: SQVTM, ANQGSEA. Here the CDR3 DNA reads TGCAGCGTTGAAGACCGGTCGCTCAGGGGCCCTGGGGCCAACGTCCTGACTTTC. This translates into CSVEDRSLRGPGANVLTF.

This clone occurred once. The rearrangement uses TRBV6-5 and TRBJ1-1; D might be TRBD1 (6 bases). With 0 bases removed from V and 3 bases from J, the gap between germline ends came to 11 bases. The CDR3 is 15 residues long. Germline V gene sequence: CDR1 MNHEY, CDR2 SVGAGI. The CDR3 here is CASSYSRGFDTEAFF. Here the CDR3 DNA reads TGTGCCAGCAGTTACTCGAGGGGGTTCGACACTGAAGCTTTCTTT.

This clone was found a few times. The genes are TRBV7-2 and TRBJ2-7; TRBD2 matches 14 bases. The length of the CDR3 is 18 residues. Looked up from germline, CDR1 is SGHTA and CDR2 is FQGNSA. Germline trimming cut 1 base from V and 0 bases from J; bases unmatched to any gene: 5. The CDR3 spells CASSLGGLAGDLSYEQYF. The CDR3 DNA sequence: TGTGCCAGCAGCTTAGGGGGACTAGCGGGGGACCTCTCCTACGAGCAGTACTTC.

The CDR3 is CASSQPSGGITYEQYF. As DNA, the CDR3 is TGCGCCAGCAGTCAACCCTCAGGGGGCATCACCTACGAGCAGTACTTC. The V gene is TRBV23-1, the J gene TRBJ2-7, with 8 bases that match TRBD1. TRBV23-1 is designated an ORF whose function remains uncertain. The CDR3 has 16 residues. V was pared by 2 bases and J by 2 bases, with 8 bases of the junction left unmatched.

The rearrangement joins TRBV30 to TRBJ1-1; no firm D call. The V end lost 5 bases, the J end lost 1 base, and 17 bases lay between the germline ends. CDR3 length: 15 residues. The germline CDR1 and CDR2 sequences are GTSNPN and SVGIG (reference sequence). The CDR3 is CAWVPPREGNTEAFF. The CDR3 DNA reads TGTGCCTGGGTCCCCCCCCGGGAAGGGAACACTGAAGCTTTCTTT.

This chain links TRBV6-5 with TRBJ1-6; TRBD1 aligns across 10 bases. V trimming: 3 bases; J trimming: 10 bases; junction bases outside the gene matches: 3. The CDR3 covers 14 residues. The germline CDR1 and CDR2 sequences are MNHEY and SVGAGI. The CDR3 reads CASSYGQGVSPLHF. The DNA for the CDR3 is TGTGCCAGCAGTTATGGACAGGGGGTCTCACCCCTCCACTTT.

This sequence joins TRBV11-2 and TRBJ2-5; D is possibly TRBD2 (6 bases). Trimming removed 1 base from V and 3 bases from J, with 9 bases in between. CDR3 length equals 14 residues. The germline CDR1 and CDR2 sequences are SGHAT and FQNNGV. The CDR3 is CASSLVGGEETQYF. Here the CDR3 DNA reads TGTGCCAGCAGCTTAGTAGGCGGGGAAGAGACCCAGTACTTC.

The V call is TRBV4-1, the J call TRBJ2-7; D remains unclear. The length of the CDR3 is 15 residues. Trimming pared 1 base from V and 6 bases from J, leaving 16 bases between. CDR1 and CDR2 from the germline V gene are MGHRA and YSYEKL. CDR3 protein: CASSQGWVSGSEQYF. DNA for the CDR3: TGCGCCAGCAGCCAAGGCTGGGTATCAGGTAGCGAGCAGTACTTC.